These 29 T cell receptor beta chains were sequenced from one sample in a study of technical replicates of blood from a handful of donors. Sequencing used immunoSEQ multiplex PCR; TCRdb keeps in-frame clones, though not all of them. The sample shows 75,000 to 100,000 clones, around 94% of them seen only once. Sequenced: T cells isolated from PBMCs. These receptors were obtained from a human donor in good health.

This chain uses TRBV6-6 with TRBJ1-1; 7 nucleotides match TRBD1. V lost 6 bases and J lost 0; bases outside the gene matches: 7. CDR3 length: 15 residues. In germline, CDR1 is MNHNY, CDR2 SVGAGI (reference sequence). As DNA, the CDR3 is TGTGCCAGCAGCCGACAGGGCTTCATGAACACTGAAGCTTTCTTT. Translated, it gives CASSRQGFMNTEAFF.

The V gene is TRBV5-6, the J gene TRBJ2-7, with D tentatively TRBD1 (6 bases). Trimming left V 3 bases short and J 0 bases short, with 13 bases between. The CDR3 is 15 amino acids. Germline CDR1 reads SGHDT; CDR2 reads YYEEEE. The CDR3 nucleotides are TGTGCCAGCAGCTACAAGCGGACAGTCTCCTACGAGCAGTACTTC. Residues: CASSYKRTVSYEQYF.

V usage is TRBV28 and J usage is TRBJ2-1, with TRBD2 matching 9 bases. V was pared by 8 bases and J by 7 bases, with 9 bases of the junction left unmatched. Germline values: CDR1 MDHEN, CDR2 SYDVKM. The CDR3 runs 14 residues. CDR3: CASVKGLAKNEQFF. CDR3 sequence (DNA): TGTGCCAGCGTAAAAGGACTAGCGAAAAATGAGCAGTTCTTC. Full variable domain (outside the CDR3, taken from reference TRBV28 and TRBJ2-1): DVKVTQSSRYLVKRTGEKVFLECVQDMDHENMFWYRQDPGLGLRLIYFSYDVKMKEKGDIPEGYSVSREKKERFSLILESASTNQTSMYLCASVKGLAKNEQFFGPGTRLTVL.

V and J are TRBV14 and TRBJ2-7; TRBD2 agrees at 7 bases. The CDR3 contains 18 residues. V lost 0 bases and J lost 0; bases outside the gene matches: 11. Germline assignment: CDR1 SGHDN and CDR2 FVKESK. CDR3: CASSQEWGGVPHSYEQYF. CDR3 DNA: TGTGCCAGCAGCCAAGAATGGGGAGGGGTACCGCACTCCTACGAGCAGTACTTC. Drawing the rest from reference TRBV14 and TRBJ2-7, the complete variable domain is EAGVTQFPSHSVIEKGQTVTLRCDPISGHDNLYWYRRVMGKEIKFLLHFVKESKQDESGMPNNRFLAERTGGTYSTLKVQPAELEDSGVYFCASSQEWGGVPHSYEQYFGPGTRLTVT.

The chain couples TRBV30 to TRBJ2-1; 8 bases are a match to TRBD2. This CDR3 is built from 14 residues. Germline V gene sequence: CDR1 GTSNPN, CDR2 SVGIG (reference sequence). After removal of 0 bases from V and 10 bases from J, the junction contained 8 bases not matched to a gene. CDR3 DNA: TGTGCCTGGAGTGTAGGCGGGGGGATCGGGGAGCAGTTCTTC. Translation: CAWSVGGGIGEQFF.

The J gene is TRBJ2-7, the V gene TRBV2; D unresolved. The CDR3 sequence is 14 residues long. Germline CDR1 reads SNHLY; CDR2 reads FYNNEI. Trimming removed 4 bases from V and 2 bases from J, with 12 bases in between. The CDR3 bases are TGTGCCAGCAGTGTAAGCCGGGTTCCCTACGAGCAGTACTTC. Translated: CASSVSRVPYEQYF.

This sequence joins TRBV25-1 and TRBJ2-7, with a possible D match to TRBD2 (5 bases). Germline CDR1 is MGHDK and CDR2 is SYGVNS. V was trimmed by 0 bases and J by 4 bases, leaving 19 bases between them. The CDR3 contains 17 residues. The CDR3 DNA follows: TGTGCCAGCAGTGAATACCCGGGGAACGGGGAAGTATACGAGCAGTACTTC. This gives the protein CASSEYPGNGEVYEQYF.

The rearrangement uses TRBV4-1 and TRBJ2-5; D unresolved. The CDR3 loop spans 13 amino acids. Trimming stripped 4 bases from V and 3 bases from J, with 9 bases between. The V gene's germline CDR1 is MGHRA and CDR2 YSYEKL. CDR3 coding DNA: TGCGCCAGCAGCCCCAGAAGTGAAGAGACCCAGTACTTC. This sequence encodes CASSPRSEETQYF.

V usage is TRBV27 and J usage is TRBJ2-5; TRBD2 agrees at 13 bases. The CDR3 totals 15 residues. CDR1 is MNHEY, CDR2 SMNVEV, per germline (reference sequence). The V and J ends lost 5 bases and 5 bases, in that order; junction bases with no gene match: 5. The DNA of the CDR3 is TGTGCCAGCAGTCACGGACTAGCGGGGGTGGAGACCCAGTACTTC. This codes for CASSHGLAGVETQYF.

This clone was seen only a few times. CDR3 in DNA: TGCAGCGTATCTAGGGGCTTGAACACTGAAGCTTTCTTT. It codes for CSVSRGLNTEAFF. The chain recombines TRBV29-1 with TRBJ1-1; possibly TRBD1 for D (5 bases). CDR1 and CDR2 from the germline V gene are SQVTM and ANQGSEA. The CDR3 is 13 residues long. V was trimmed by 6 bases and J by 0 bases, leaving 11 bases between them. Supplemented by reference TRBV29-1 and TRBJ1-1, the full variable domain reads SAVISQKPSRDICQRGTSLTIQCQVDSQVTMMFWYRQQPGQSLTLIATANQGSEATYESGFVIDKFPISRPNLTFSTLTVSNMSPEDSSIYLCSVSRGLNTEAFFGQGTRLTVV.

The chain combines TRBV6-4 with TRBJ1-1, with TRBD1 matching 7 bases. In germline, CDR1 is MRHNA, CDR2 SNTAGT. Unmatched junction bases numbered 0, after V lost 2 bases and J lost 3 bases. This CDR3 is built from 13 residues. The CDR3 sequence is CASSDDRDTEAFF. DNA of the CDR3: TGTGCCAGCAGTGACGACAGGGACACTGAAGCTTTCTTT.

V and J are TRBV28 and TRBJ2-1; TRBD2 matches at 9 bases. With 8 bases clipped from V and 0 bases from J, the junction kept 2 bases outside the gene matches. From germline, CDR1 is MDHEN and CDR2 SYDVKM. This CDR3 contains 14 residues. The CDR3 region is CASGSGSSYNEQFF. The CDR3 region has the DNA TGTGCCAGCGGTAGCGGGAGCTCCTACAATGAGCAGTTCTTC.

The table lists this clone with a count of one. The CDR3 sequence is CASSRGGEAHYEQYF. CDR3 coding DNA: TGTGCCAGTTCGCGAGGGGGCGAGGCTCACTACGAGCAGTACTTC. This sequence joins TRBV19 and TRBJ2-7; the match to TRBD1 covers 7 bases. Per germline, CDR1 LNHDA and CDR2 SQIVND (reference sequence). The CDR3 spans 15 residues. After removal of 8 bases from V and 3 bases from J, the junction contained 13 bases not matched to a gene.

The chain has TRBV10-1 and TRBJ1-1, with a tentative D call TRBD1 (5 bases). Germline assignment: CDR1 WNHNN and CDR2 SYGVQD (reference sequence). The V end lost 10 bases, the J end lost 6 bases, and 9 bases lay between the germline ends. This CDR3 has 10 amino acids. CDR3 in amino acids: CANAQAEAFF. DNA for the CDR3: TGCGCCAATGCACAGGCTGAAGCTTTCTTT.

The rearrangement joins TRBV19 to TRBJ2-7, with D maybe TRBD1 (6 bases). V gave up 1 base and J gave up 7 bases, with 17 bases separating them. CDR3 length: 15 residues. Per germline, CDR1 LNHDA and CDR2 SQIVND (reference sequence). The CDR3 here is CASSIGQANWEEQYF. DNA of the CDR3: TGTGCCAGTAGTATAGGACAGGCGAATTGGGAGGAGCAGTACTTC.

The chain joins TRBV7-2 to TRBJ1-2; 8 bases match TRBD1. Germline CDR1 SGHTA, CDR2 FQGNSA. The CDR3 contains 15 residues. The trim removed 4 bases at V and 8 bases at J, leaving 12 bases unmatched. This chain's CDR3 is CASSSRQGMFGGYTF. CDR3 nucleotide sequence: TGTGCCAGCAGCTCCCGACAGGGGATGTTTGGGGGCTACACCTTC.

This chain uses TRBV9 with TRBJ1-2; possible D gene TRBD1, 6 bases. V lost 0 bases and J 0 bases, leaving 12 bases between the germline ends. The germline CDR1 and CDR2 sequences are SGDLS and YYNGEE. The CDR3 has 16 amino acids. CDR3 in DNA: TGTGCCAGCAGCGTAGGTGGGGGCCCCTCTAACTATGGCTACACCTTC. Residues: CASSVGGGPSNYGYTF.

The chain combines TRBV5-4 with TRBJ1-4; D is uncertain. Germline-derived CDR1 and CDR2 are SGHNT and YYREEE (reference sequence). This CDR3 has 13 amino acids. The V gene lost 1 base and the J gene lost 7 bases, with 8 bases spanning the gap. The CDR3 spells CASSLRAGEKLFF. CDR3 nucleotides: TGTGCCAGCAGCTTGAGGGCGGGTGAAAAACTGTTTTTT.

The chain joins TRBV4-1 to TRBJ1-4; D is unclear. Germline V CDR1 and CDR2: MGHRA, YSYEKL. V was trimmed by 2 bases and J by 0 bases, leaving 10 bases between them. This CDR3 is 16 amino acids long. CDR3 coding DNA: TGCGCCAGCAGCCAAAGTTTTATAGCAACTAATGAAAAACTGTTTTTT. Translating gives CASSQSFIATNEKLFF.

The rearrangement uses TRBV29-1 and TRBJ1-2, with D unclear. CDR1 and CDR2 (germline): SQVTM, ANQGSEA. The CDR3 extends over 11 amino acids. Trimming cost V 2 bases and J 8 bases, with 9 bases left between them. In DNA, the CDR3 is TGCAGCGTTGAACAGCCGGAGGGCTACACCTTC. This sequence encodes CSVEQPEGYTF.

The rearrangement uses TRBV5-1 and TRBJ2-7; 9 bases agree with TRBD2. The CDR3 loop spans 15 amino acids. V dropped 4 bases and J dropped 3; count of bases not matched to a gene: 8. Per the germline V gene, CDR1 is SGHRS and CDR2 is YFSETQ. The CDR3 protein is CASSPSGNDFYEQYF. The CDR3, as DNA: TGCGCCAGCAGCCCTAGCGGGAATGATTTCTACGAGCAGTACTTC.

The chain recombines TRBV11-3 with TRBJ1-1; D unresolved. Germline loops: CDR1 SGHNT, CDR2 YENEEA. CDR3 length: 13 amino acids. V lost 5 bases and J 3 bases, leaving 10 bases between the germline ends. CDR3 loop: CASSPYGDTEAFF. The CDR3 DNA reads as TGTGCCAGCAGCCCGTACGGGGACACTGAAGCTTTCTTT.

The V call is TRBV7-9, the J call TRBJ1-1; D might be TRBD1 (5 bases). CDR3 length equals 15 residues. V was pared by 7 bases and J by 1 base, with 16 bases between. The germline V gene has CDR1 SEHNR and CDR2 FQNEAQ (reference sequence). The CDR3 here is CASTFLGVGNTEAFF. The DNA of the CDR3 is TGTGCCAGCACCTTTCTAGGGGTAGGGAACACTGAAGCTTTCTTT.

The chain combines TRBV9 with TRBJ2-2; possibly TRBD2 for D (5 bases). The V end was cut by 4 bases, the J end by 7 bases, with 8 bases between. Germline assignment: CDR1 SGDLS and CDR2 YYNGEE. The CDR3 runs to 12 residues. CDR3 coding DNA: TGTGCCAGCAGCCCTGGGAGCGGGGAGCTGTTTTTT. This sequence encodes CASSPGSGELFF.

V usage is TRBV7-9 and J usage is TRBJ2-5, with TRBD1 matching 10 bases. The germline CDR1 and CDR2 sequences are SEHNR and FQNEAQ (reference sequence). J gave up 4 bases and V 5 bases, and 13 bases lay outside the gene matches. The CDR3 loop spans 17 amino acids. The DNA for the CDR3 is TGTGCCAGCAGCCATGCTGGACAGGGGGTTTTCGGAGAGACCCAGTACTTC. Protein: CASSHAGQGVFGETQYF.

The chain employs TRBV6-5 and TRBJ1-5; D remains unclear. Trimming took off 0 bases at V and 9 bases at J, with 9 bases between the two ends. Germline V CDR1 and CDR2: MNHEY, SVGAGI. The CDR3 extends over 13 amino acids. The CDR3 loop reads CASSYSTVGPQHF. The CDR3 nucleotides are TGTGCCAGCAGTTACTCCACAGTGGGGCCCCAGCATTTT.

The chain carries TRBV27 and TRBJ1-1, with a possible D match to TRBD1 (6 bases). This CDR3 has 14 residues. CDR1 is MNHEY, CDR2 SMNVEV, per germline (reference sequence). V lost 2 bases and J lost 7, with 14 bases in between. The chain's CDR3 is CASSLQPGAIEAFF. The CDR3 DNA follows: TGTGCCAGCAGTTTACAGCCAGGGGCAATTGAAGCTTTCTTT.

The J gene is TRBJ2-7, the V gene TRBV4-1; weak D call: TRBD2 (6 bases). The V gene's germline CDR1 is MGHRA and CDR2 YSYEKL. The CDR3 totals 12 residues. Trimming shortened V by 4 bases and J by 6 bases, and 10 bases separated the two germline ends. CDR3 protein: CASSPNGGEQYF. The CDR3 DNA is TGCGCCAGCAGCCCAAACGGGGGCGAGCAGTACTTC.

The chain combines TRBV28 with TRBJ2-5; 7 bases agree with TRBD1. The CDR3 is 14 amino acids. Per the germline V gene, CDR1 is MDHEN and CDR2 is SYDVKM. The V segment lost 6 bases and the J segment 2 bases; nucleotides outside the gene matches: 6. CDR3 nucleotide sequence: TGTGCCAGCAGCCCAACAGGGGTTCAAGAGACCCAGTACTTC. Translating gives CASSPTGVQETQYF. Variable domain in full (rest from reference TRBV28 and TRBJ2-5): DVKVTQSSRYLVKRTGEKVFLECVQDMDHENMFWYRQDPGLGLRLIYFSYDVKMKEKGDIPEGYSVSREKKERFSLILESASTNQTSMYLCASSPTGVQETQYFGPGTRLLVL.